This TCR beta chain was identified during a study of cytomegalovirus exposure and HLA in healthy donors (dated by TCRdb to about 2017). About the study as a whole: According to an earlier analysis of a few hundred of the donors, some 180 million T cells yielded 117 million unique TCR beta sequences and around 280 Gb of sequence data. Because of strong linkage in the cohort, roughly five DR-DQ haplotypes were treated as single units for association and clustering. Both class I and class II loci were covered by HLA typing, at four-digit resolution. Every discovery cohort repertoire had been produced on one sequencing platform. To predict cytomegalovirus infection status, the study brought together high-throughput TCR immunosequencing, statistical association of individual TCRs with disease status, and machine learning. Genome-wide SNP genotypes for about 65% of the 666 donors were used in a later genetic analysis, which treated that subset as a discovery cohort. Among the roughly 400 genotyped donors, under 90% belonged to the genetic ancestry cluster associated with self-reported Caucasian donors. Rather than using new phenotypic data, the later analysis identified candidate immune exposures from TCR beta sequences and from how often those sequences occurred across donors. Besides the first cohort of roughly 700 subjects, a separate validation cohort made up of roughly 130 different subjects was used. The study aimed to test whether signatures of past pathogen exposure could be identified by cataloging public T cell receptors. On average, approximately 250,000 unique TCR beta nucleotide sequences were sequenced per donor among fewer than 500 genotyped donors of the cohort, with roughly 18% of those sequences being non-productive. A later analysis re-analyzed previously published TCR beta repertoires from approximately 700 donors and added high-resolution HLA genotyping to study TCR occurrence patterns. An earlier analysis of around 580 of the donors used high-throughput TCR beta sequencing to judge whether each TCR beta V gene segment behaved as functional or pseudogenic. Donor age, sex, ethnicity and CMV serostatus were collected together with the repertoire data. Using immunosequencing, the study profiled T cell repertoires from roughly 650 subjects and related those repertoires to cytomegalovirus serostatus. An early release covering more than 500 HLA-typed donors comprised approximately 290 gigabases of sequencing data and roughly 85 million unique TCR sequences. Typing coverage varied by locus: roughly 620-630 donors for A, B, C, DRB1 and DQB1; more than 500 for DQA1; approximately 610 for DPA1; approximately 490 for DPB1. What the authors observed across the whole study: A later analysis found that HLA-associated TCR beta chains were more clonally expanded and had lower generation probabilities than equally common non-associated chains. In a later analysis, the rate of TCR association differed among HLA loci, with DRB1 alleles having the most associated TCRs and HLA-C alleles having the fewest. A further reported finding was that TCR beta sequences accurately predicted the HLA-A and HLA-B alleles for most subjects in the first cohort. Across donors, most TCR sequences were observed very rarely, whereas some public TCRs were present in many individuals. In the study, some 160 TCR beta chains were listed as associated with cytomegalovirus. When HLA alleles, especially DR and DQ, strongly co-occurred, TCR associations were difficult to assign to individual alleles. The 87-base-pair reads could not distinguish some IMGT-functional V segments, including TRBV6-2 and TRBV6-3, so those segments were excluded. The presence/absence analyses assumed that sequencing depth was roughly uniform across donors, and that assumption may not be true. According to a later analysis, parvovirus B19, influenza, CMV and Epstein-Barr virus appeared linked to several top co-occurrence clusters. For the cohort, immune exposure information was limited to CMV serostatus. Because counts were too low, roughly 17 rarely observed V segments, including chromosome 9 orphons, were left out of the earlier analysis of over 550 of the donors. A later genetic analysis reported fewer N-insertions in productive TCRs among donors in an Asian-associated ancestry cluster than the approximately 670-donor mean. Correlated functional status among segregating V segments might reflect linkage disequilibrium, but an unknown experimental factor could not be ruled out. Most CMV-associated TCR beta chains appeared to be HLA-restricted in a later analysis, and the HLA associations seemed to be driven largely by CMV exposure. Specific HLA alleles were associated with over 15,000 TCR beta sequences at a false discovery rate of 0.05 in a later analysis. A cluster of highly shared sequence variants was judged likely to be a technical artifact of the sequencing pipeline. In vitro tests confirmed that a few of the cytomegalovirus-associated TCR beta chains recognize cytomegalovirus antigens. The authors suggested that the approach could potentially be extended to other disease states and immunological phenotypes. Broadly in line with IMGT annotations, most TCR beta V segments showed up in productive rearrangements about 87% or about 30% of the time in an earlier analysis of approximately 640 of the donors. Because HLA typing was unavailable for some donors at each locus, only the typed subset was used in association tests. A later genetic analysis associated a missense DCLRE1C variant with V-gene and J-gene trimming of TCR beta chains, and an independent cohort replicated the association. Only TCR beta chains were sequenced in this cohort, and the absence of alpha or paired-chain data limited detectable features. The classifier was reported to diagnose cytomegalovirus status with high specificity and sensitivity in both the original cohort and the validation cohort.

A word on this clone: Its target antigen remains unknown. No base-level quality is on record; no much larger clone is a single base apart.

The library was produced with the immunoSEQ multiplex PCR assay. A mixture of 60 forward primers for TCR Vbeta segments and 13 reverse primers for TCR Jbeta segments was used in the multiplex PCR. Amplification of the CDR3 region of rearranged TCR beta genes was performed with a multiplex PCR assay on genomic DNA. On the Illumina HiSeq System, the amplified TCR beta libraries were sequenced as 87-base-pair reads. The paper's data handling went like this. Across the roughly 670 repertoires, a later analysis counted 80 million or so unique TCR beta chains, around 10 million of which were shared by at least two donors. Raw reads were error-corrected and collapsed into unique sequences with a nearest-neighbor algorithm that merged closely related sequences to remove PCR and sequencing errors. Alignment of CDR3 sequences to IMGT reference sequences was used to assign V, D and J gene segments. For a sequence to be retained, at least a six-nucleotide match to both a V gene segment and a J gene segment was required. Rearrangements were called productive when the CDR3 lacked stop codons and stayed in frame with V and J; all others were non-productive. Following IMGT convention, CDR3 was defined as the stretch from the second conserved V-encoded cysteine to the conserved J-encoded phenylalanine. The earlier analysis of 500 to 650 of the donors excluded any sequence lacking an unambiguous match to a single V gene segment. In an earlier analysis of 587 of the donors, a V segment was called functional when productive rearrangements were above 56.7%, and segregating when the standard deviation between donors exceeded 5%. A statistical classification framework was developed to diagnose cytomegalovirus status using the catalog of TCR beta chain sequences. In a later analysis, TCR nucleotide sequences were compared against IMGT/GENE-DB human TR gene sequences so that V and J genes could be assigned. A later analysis assigned CDR3 sequences and most-parsimonious VDJ recombination scenarios with the TCRdist pipeline. In a later analysis, each TCR beta chain was defined by its CDR3 amino acid sequence together with its V-gene family, and reads lacking a unique V-gene family were excluded. In a later analysis, fewer than 600 highly shared, low-generation-probability nucleotide sequences were removed to address suspected cross-contamination and a sequencing artifact. For each public chain, a later analysis derived a clonal expansion index from normalized ranks of inferred template counts within each repertoire. A later analysis computed generation probabilities with a VDJ recombination model fitted to out-of-frame rearrangements, and checked the results against IGoR. A later analysis scored TCR-TCR, TCR-HLA and TCR-CMV co-occurrence with hypergeometric tests, applying a repertoire-size bias correction to TCR pairs. In a later analysis, false discovery rates were estimated by permuting HLA or CMV assignments 20 times. In a later analysis, co-occurring TCRs were grouped using DBSCAN, and TCRdist sequence similarity was added for clustering within HLA-allele-positive subsets. Co-occurrence clustering excluded repertoires with fewer than 30,000 or more than 120,000 public chains, plus five with anomalous nucleotide sharing. TCRdb retrieved this table from immuneACCESS and kept in-frame rearrangements only. Not all clones are present; in checked studies, unresolved V genes account for under half, and no reason is known for the remainder. The V and J calls and clone size are taken from that table; D and trimming were inferred from the DNA. For this sample there are around 200,000 clones; more than 65% appear just once. Clones ranked in the top ten supply about 1.7% of the sample.

Looking up the germline V gene yields CDR1 SGDLS and CDR2 YYNGEE. Measured from the cysteine to the phenylalanine, the CDR3 is 19 residues long. CDR3 DNA only is kept here, 57 bases in frame from base 1. Deletion took 3 bases off V and 7 bases off J, with a span of 31 bases between the germline ends. The cohort comprised 550 to 700 healthy bone marrow donors. All cohort members were sampled while nominally healthy, although unrecorded immune exposures were likely present. The donor was CMV seronegative and was included in the group of about 400 seronegative cohort members. Every donor gave a peripheral blood sample, and the peripheral blood mononuclear cells from that sample were used for TCR beta sequencing. The Qiagen DNeasy Blood Extraction Kit was used to extract genomic DNA from the blood cell samples.

The chain uses TRBV9 and TRBJ1-1; TRBD1 is a weak D gene call, 5 bases matching. Sample: PBMCs. This receptor was taken from a man in his fifties or sixties in good health and CMV-seronegative. In nucleotide form, the sequence is TGTGCCAGCAGCGCTCGTCACCGGGTGGAGGGTGCAGGGTCGGTTGAAGCTTTCTTT. It codes for CASSARHRVEGAGSVEAFF. Outside the CDR3, residues come from the reference TRBV9 and TRBJ1-1 proteins, so the full variable domain is: DSGVTQTPKHLITATGQRVTLRCSPRSGDLSVYWYQQSLDQGLQFLIQYYNGEERAKGNILERFSAQQFPDLHSELNLSSLELGDSALYFCASSARHRVEGAGSVEAFFGQGTRLTVV.